This T cell receptor (beta chain) was obtained from a study of cytomegalovirus exposure and HLA in healthy donors. With 7 bases removed from V and 7 bases from J, the gap between germline ends came to 19 bases. The CDR3 is made up of 14 amino acids. Germline V lookup: CDR1 MNHEY, CDR2 SVGAGI. The study ran its PCR with 60 Vbeta and 13 Jbeta primers. Authors' processing steps: Unique TCR beta chains totaled about 73 million in a later count, with about 11 million of them shared. Produced via immunoSEQ multiplex PCR; TCRdb's table is partial and in-frame only. V and J calls and clone size are given by that table; D and trimming were obtained from the DNA. The sample holds approximately 140,000 clones.

Sequenced material: PBMCs. This sequence was found in a woman aged 18-29 years in good health and CMV-seronegative. J is TRBJ1-2 and V is TRBV6-5, with D possibly matching TRBD1 (5 bases). CDR3: CASIPLPGRGGYTF. As DNA, the CDR3 is TGTGCCAGCATCCCACTGCCAGGGCGCGGTGGCTACACCTTC.